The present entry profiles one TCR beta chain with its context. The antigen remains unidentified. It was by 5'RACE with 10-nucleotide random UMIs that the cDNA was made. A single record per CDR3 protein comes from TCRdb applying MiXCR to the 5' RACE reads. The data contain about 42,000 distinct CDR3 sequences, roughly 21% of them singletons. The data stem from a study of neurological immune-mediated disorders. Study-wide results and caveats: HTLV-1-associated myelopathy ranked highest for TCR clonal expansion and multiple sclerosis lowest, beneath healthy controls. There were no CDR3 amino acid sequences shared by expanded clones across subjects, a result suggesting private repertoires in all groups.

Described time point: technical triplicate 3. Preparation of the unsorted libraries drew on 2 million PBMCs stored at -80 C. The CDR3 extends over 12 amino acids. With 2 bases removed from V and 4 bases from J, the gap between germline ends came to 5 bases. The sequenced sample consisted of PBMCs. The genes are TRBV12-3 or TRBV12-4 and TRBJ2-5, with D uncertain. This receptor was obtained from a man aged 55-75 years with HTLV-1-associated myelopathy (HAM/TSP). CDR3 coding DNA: TGTGCCAGCAGTTTAAGGGTAGAGACCCAGTACTTC. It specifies CASSLRVETQYF.